Following are 27 T cell receptor beta chains from one sample sequenced in a study of blood T cells in healthy people across ages. Primed by a sample-barcoded 5' primer and a J-beta primer mix, a second PCR proceeded for roughly 7 to 12 cycles. From the 5' RACE reads, TCRdb called clonotypes with MiXCR, one entry per CDR3 protein. The repertoire holds 650,000 to 1,000,000 distinct CDR3 sequences, under 40% seen once, with roughly 13% in the top ten. The sequencing sample was made of blood. The receptors derive from a man aged 18 to 29 in good health.

This clonotype appeared many times. This chain joins TRBV7-2 and TRBJ2-7; the match to TRBD2 covers 10 bases. The germline gives CDR1 SGHTA, CDR2 FQGNSA. V dropped 5 bases and J dropped 6; count of bases not matched to a gene: 7. The CDR3 extends over 14 amino acids. CDR3 sequence: CASSLLAGASEQYF. The CDR3 DNA sequence: TGTGCCAGCAGCCTTCTAGCGGGGGCAAGCGAGCAGTACTTC.

In its sample, this clonotype was seen once. The rearrangement uses TRBV4-2 and TRBJ2-7, with a weak D call TRBD2 (6 bases). CDR1 is LGHNA and CDR2 is YNFKEQ in the germline V gene. The V end lost 0 bases, the J end lost 6 bases, and 15 bases lay between the germline ends. CDR3 length: 15 residues. The CDR3 loop is CASSQDPGLASEQYF. The CDR3, as DNA: TGTGCCAGCAGCCAAGACCCGGGACTTGCGAGCGAGCAGTACTTC.

This clonotype was detected a few times. V is TRBV9 and J is TRBJ2-3; 11 nucleotides match TRBD2. The germline V gene has CDR1 SGDLS and CDR2 YYNGEE. The CDR3 extends over 17 amino acids. The V segment lost 3 bases and the J segment 2 bases; nucleotides outside the gene matches: 8. The CDR3 reads CASSATLLAGDTDTQYF. In nucleotides, the CDR3 is TGTGCCAGCAGCGCAACTTTACTAGCGGGGGACACAGATACGCAGTATTTT.

The chain employs TRBV20-1 and TRBJ1-4; 7 bases agree with TRBD1. The CDR3 is 14 residues long. Per the germline V gene, CDR1 is DFQATT and CDR2 is SNEGSKA (reference sequence). With 2 bases clipped from V and 3 bases from J, the junction kept 3 bases outside the gene matches. The CDR3 nucleotides read TGCAGTGCTAGACAGGGGGGCCCTAATGAAAAACTGTTTTTT. It yields the protein CSARQGGPNEKLFF.

As to this clonotype: Given a much more abundant clone one base away, this may be a read error. The V gene is TRBV5-1, the J gene TRBJ2-1; 12 bases map to TRBD2. The J call is doubtful: the DNA matches TRBJ2-7 better. The CDR3 is 19 residues long. Looked up from germline, CDR1 is SGHRS and CDR2 is YFSETQ. DNA of the CDR3: TGCGCCAGCAGCCCCAGGACTAGCGGGGCATCCGATGCCTACAATGAGCAGTACTTC. Its translation: CASSPRTSGASDAYNEQYF.

A remark on this clonotype: One junction end does not reproduce the germline sequence, and a read error may be involved. V gene TRBV27 combines with J gene TRBJ2-3; the D gene could be TRBD1 or TRBD2 (5 bases each). Germline assignment: CDR1 MNHEY and CDR2 SMNVEV (reference sequence). CDR3 size: 16 residues. Here the CDR3 reads CASSLQGPGGTATQYF. CDR3 bases: TGTGCCAGCAGTTTGCAGGGACCTGGAGGCACAGCTACGCAGTATTTT.

The table lists this clonotype with many counts. The V call is TRBV6-6, the J call TRBJ2-5, with TRBD1 matching over 8 bases. Germline trimming cut 7 bases from V and 1 base from J; bases unmatched to any gene: 8. This CDR3 is built from 15 residues. CDR1 and CDR2 (germline): MNHNY, SVGAGI (reference sequence). The CDR3 coding sequence is TGTGCCAGCAACCTAGGGACAGGTCTCCAAGAGACCCAGTACTTC. Amino acid sequence: CASNLGTGLQETQYF.

On this clonotype: One end of the junction fails to match germline, which may point to a read error. The V and J genes are TRBV7-2 and TRBJ2-7; tentatively, D is TRBD1 (8 bases). CDR1 and CDR2 from the germline V gene are SGHTA and FQGNSA. This CDR3 has 15 residues. The CDR3 reads CASSPSTGEGYGQYF. CDR3 in DNA: TGTGCCAGCAGCCCGTCGACAGGGGAGGGCTACGGGCAGTACTTC.

This clonotype has only a few counts. The junction and the germline gene differ at one end; a read error may be behind it. The chain has TRBV7-9 and TRBJ1-2; TRBD1 might be the D (6 bases). Germline V lookup: CDR1 SEHNR, CDR2 FQNEAQ (reference sequence). The CDR3 length is 16 residues. The CDR3 DNA is TGTGCCTGCAGCTTAGAAACACAGGGTGATCCGTATGGCTACACCTTC. Translating gives CACSLETQGDPYGYTF. The variable domain in full, completed from reference TRBV7-9 and TRBJ1-2, reads DTGVSQNPRHKITKRGQNVTFRCDPISEHNRLYWYRQTLGQGPEFLTYFQNEAQLEKSRLLSDRFSAERPKGSFSTLEIQRTEQGDSAMYLCACSLETQGDPYGYTFGSGTRLTVV.

The CDR3 is CSAWDKRRTYEQYF. The CDR3, as DNA: TGCAGTGCGTGGGACAAGCGAAGAACCTACGAGCAGTACTTC. The chain links TRBV20-1 to TRBJ2-7; a possible D gene is TRBD1 (6 bases). Trimming removed 6 bases from V and 2 bases from J, with 17 bases in between. Germline V lookup: CDR1 DFQATT, CDR2 SNEGSKA (reference sequence). This CDR3 contains 14 residues.

V and J are TRBV3-1 and TRBJ1-1, with 7 bases matching TRBD1. Germline trimming cut 7 bases from V and 1 base from J; bases unmatched to any gene: 3. CDR3 size: 13 residues. Germline V gives CDR1 LGHDT, CDR2 YNNKEL (reference sequence). The CDR3 sequence: CASNRGSNTEAFF. The CDR3 DNA reads TGTGCCAGCAACAGGGGCTCGAACACTGAAGCTTTCTTT.

The gene calls are TRBV20-1 and TRBJ1-2, with a weak D call TRBD1 (5 bases). Between the trimmed V and J ends, which lost 1 base and 8 bases, there was a span of 17 bases. The length of the CDR3 is 14 residues. Germline V lookup: CDR1 DFQATT, CDR2 SNEGSKA (reference sequence). CDR3 protein: CSARAAGIPLGYTF. The CDR3 DNA reads TGCAGTGCTAGAGCGGCAGGGATCCCACTAGGCTACACCTTC.

The chain employs TRBV20-1 and TRBJ1-2, with no clear D. V was trimmed by 2 bases and J by 8 bases, leaving 18 bases between them. The CDR3 sequence is 14 residues long. The germline gives CDR1 DFQATT, CDR2 SNEGSKA (reference sequence). The CDR3 DNA is TGCAGTGCTAGAAATGCGCGGGGTACTAGGGGCTACACCTTC. It is translated as CSARNARGTRGYTF.

This rearrangement joins TRBV7-2 to TRBJ2-1, with 10 bases aligning to TRBD1. V lost 5 bases, J lost 6 bases, and 10 bases stayed unmatched. Germline V lookup: CDR1 SGHTA, CDR2 FQGNSA. The CDR3 is 16 amino acids. CDR3 loop: CASSRGATGGFNEQFF. The CDR3 nucleotides are TGTGCCAGCAGCCGAGGGGCGACAGGGGGCTTCAATGAGCAGTTCTTC.

Of note for this clonotype: A read error may explain this, as a much larger clone is one base away. V gene TRBV4-3 combines with J gene TRBJ2-1; 7 nucleotides match TRBD2. The ends lost 0 bases at V and 7 bases at J; junction bases unmatched: 15. Germline V gene sequence: CDR1 LGHNA, CDR2 YSLEER. This CDR3 has 18 residues. DNA for the CDR3: TGCGCCAGCAGCCAAGATGTTGTTGCAGCGGGGAGGCAGAATGAGCAGTTCTTC. This translates into CASSQDVVAAGRQNEQFF.

This clonotype was seen ten or more times. The chain couples TRBV7-2 to TRBJ1-2; 8 bases map to TRBD1. The CDR3 totals 15 residues. Germline V lookup: CDR1 SGHTA, CDR2 FQGNSA. V lost 6 bases to trimming and J lost 7 bases; unmatched junction nucleotides: 13. The CDR3 protein is CASRSKGGQGTGYTF. DNA of the CDR3: TGTGCCAGCAGATCTAAAGGAGGACAGGGTACTGGCTACACCTTC. Using reference TRBV7-2 and TRBJ1-2 for the parts outside the CDR3, the full variable domain is GAGVSQSPSNKVTEKGKDVELRCDPISGHTALYWYRQSLGQGLEFLIYFQGNSAPDKSGLPSDRFSAERTGGSVSTLTIQRTQQEDSAVYLCASRSKGGQGTGYTFGSGTRLTVV.

V is TRBV5-5 and J is TRBJ2-3, with D perhaps matching TRBD1 (5 bases). The CDR3 is made up of 17 amino acids. CDR1 SGHKS and CDR2 YYEKEE come from the germline V gene (reference sequence). Trimming left V 2 bases short and J 0 bases short, with 16 bases between. CDR3 in amino acids: CASSFRDSGPSTDTQYF. The CDR3 nucleotides are TGTGCCAGCAGCTTCCGCGATTCAGGGCCTAGCACAGATACGCAGTATTTT.

With respect to this clonotype: This may be a read error: a much more frequent sequence differs by one nucleotide. The chain joins TRBV4-3 to TRBJ2-7; 11 positions agree with TRBD2. The DNA end is more similar to TRBJ2-5, so the J call may be wrong. CDR3 length: 15 residues. Germline loops: CDR1 LGHNA, CDR2 YSLEER. This CDR3 is CTSSQETSGVGTQYF. For the CDR3, the DNA is TGCACCAGCAGCCAAGAGACTAGCGGGGTAGGGACCCAGTACTTC.

This clonotype was detected only a few times. The rearrangement joins TRBV6-2 or TRBV6-3 to TRBJ1-2, with D unresolved. V was clipped by 7 bases and J by 1 base, with 13 bases between them. In germline, CDR1 is MNHEY, CDR2 SVGEGT. The CDR3 covers 14 residues. CDR3 coding DNA: TGTGCCAGCACCCAATCCGGCAGTAACTATGGCTACACCTTC. Translating it yields CASTQSGSNYGYTF.

The chain combines TRBV27 with TRBJ2-7, with 7 bases lining up with TRBD2. V was clipped by 4 bases and J by 5 bases; unmatched bases: 11. From germline, CDR1 is MNHEY and CDR2 SMNVEV (reference sequence). The CDR3 totals 15 residues. The CDR3 sequence: CASSSTPGGFHEQYF. The CDR3 nucleotides are TGTGCCAGCAGTTCTACACCGGGAGGTTTCCACGAGCAGTACTTC.

The chain uses TRBV12-3 or TRBV12-4 and TRBJ1-6; D may be TRBD1 (5 bases). The CDR3 spans 16 residues. The V and J ends lost 3 bases and 9 bases respectively, with 18 bases between them. This chain's CDR3 is CASSFWQGRLSSPLHF. DNA of the CDR3: TGTGCCAGCAGTTTCTGGCAGGGAAGGCTGAGTTCACCCCTCCACTTT.

This clonotype has only a few counts. V and J are TRBV7-6 and TRBJ2-1; TRBD1 might be the D (5 bases). The V end lost 5 bases, the J end lost 6 bases, and 17 bases lay between the germline ends. The CDR3 spans 15 residues. Germline V lookup: CDR1 SGHVS, CDR2 FNYEAQ. The CDR3 region has the DNA TGTGCCAGCAGCCCAAGTGTCAGGGCGGCCAATGAGCAGTTCTTC. Encoded protein: CASSPSVRAANEQFF.

This clonotype came up many times. The CDR3 DNA reads TGCGCCAGCAGCCAAGGGGTCACCACGGGCCAGCCCCAGCATTTT. Its translation: CASSQGVTTGQPQHF. The chain carries TRBV4-3 and TRBJ1-5; D call uncertain. CDR3 length: 15 residues. Trimming cost V 1 base and J 7 bases, with 14 bases left between them. The germline CDR1 and CDR2 sequences are LGHNA and YSLEER.

V and J are TRBV20-1 and TRBJ2-5; 7 bases agree with TRBD2. Germline V CDR1 and CDR2: DFQATT, SNEGSKA (reference sequence). The V and J ends lost 6 bases and 1 base, in that order; junction bases with no gene match: 5. The CDR3 covers 13 residues. The CDR3 loop reads CSAGASGQETQYF. CDR3 DNA sequence: TGCAGTGCAGGGGCTAGCGGCCAAGAGACCCAGTACTTC.

CDR3 loop: CASSQAWLAGVQETQYF. CDR3 sequence (DNA): TGTGCCAGCAGCCAAGCATGGCTAGCGGGGGTCCAAGAGACCCAGTACTTC. The rearrangement uses TRBV4-2 and TRBJ2-5; 10 bases are shared with TRBD2. Germline CDR1 and CDR2: LGHNA and YNFKEQ. V lost 1 base and J lost 1; bases outside the gene matches: 6. The CDR3 spans 17 residues.

The chain carries TRBV4-3 and TRBJ2-4; D perhaps matches TRBD2 (5 bases). Per germline, CDR1 LGHNA and CDR2 YSLEER. The CDR3 totals 15 residues. With 1 base removed from V and 2 bases from J, the gap between germline ends came to 9 bases. CDR3 coding DNA: TGCGCCAGCAGCCAAGGAGCTAGCCCCAAAAACATTCAGTACTTC. It translates to CASSQGASPKNIQYF.

This clonotype was recorded at least ten times. The rearrangement uses TRBV9 and TRBJ2-1; D remains ambiguous. The CDR3 has 13 residues. Trimming cost V 4 bases and J 9 bases, with 14 bases left between them. Germline CDR1 SGDLS, CDR2 YYNGEE. The CDR3 DNA reads as TGTGCCAGCAGCCCTTGGGGTAGCCGTGAGCAGTTCTTC. This gives the protein CASSPWGSREQFF.